The TCR beta chain described here comes from a study of T-cell memory formation after mild COVID-19. Whole-study context: Clustering of TCRs was largely donor specific.

The CDR3 extends over 16 amino acids. Trimming took 6 bases from V and 6 from J; bases not matched to a gene: 15. Each CDR3 protein gets one entry after TCRdb re-called the 5' RACE reads with MiXCR. The table includes about 290,000 distinct CDR3 sequences, 15% detected once. This clonotype occurred a few times. The chain is built from TRBV12-3 or TRBV12-4 and TRBJ1-2, with 8 bases lining up with TRBD1. This TCR came from a man aged 18 to 30 who had mild COVID-19 (a few samples of this study predate the infection). Cell type and time point are not known. The sample taken for sequencing was PBMCs or a T cell subset sorted from them (not recorded which). CDR3 sequence: CASSPAHLQGVHGYTF. CDR3 DNA: TGTGCCAGCAGCCCAGCCCACTTACAGGGGGTCCATGGCTACACCTTC.